This T cell receptor beta chain was recorded in a study of CD8 T cells in Susac syndrome. V gave up 2 bases and J gave up 3 bases, with 13 bases separating them. Germline V lookup: CDR1 LGHDT, CDR2 YNNKEL (reference sequence). The CDR3 extends over 15 amino acids. With random hexamers, roughly 0.5 to 1 ug RNA was reverse transcribed. An immunoSEQ multiplex PCR amplified TCR beta CDR3 over 54 Vbeta and 13 Jbeta. Via MiXCR, TCRdb re-called the immunoSEQ multiplex PCR reads, giving one row per CDR3 protein. This sample has 180,000 or so distinct CDR3 sequences, with less than 95% found just once. The sequenced sample consisted of CD4+ T cells from PBMCs. The receptor's source is a human donor in good health. V gene TRBV3-1 combines with J gene TRBJ2-5, with a weak D call TRBD1 (6 bases). The CDR3 is CASSQRLGDKETQYF. CDR3 sequence (DNA): TGTGCCAGCAGCCAACGGTTGGGGGACAAAGAGACCCAGTACTTC.